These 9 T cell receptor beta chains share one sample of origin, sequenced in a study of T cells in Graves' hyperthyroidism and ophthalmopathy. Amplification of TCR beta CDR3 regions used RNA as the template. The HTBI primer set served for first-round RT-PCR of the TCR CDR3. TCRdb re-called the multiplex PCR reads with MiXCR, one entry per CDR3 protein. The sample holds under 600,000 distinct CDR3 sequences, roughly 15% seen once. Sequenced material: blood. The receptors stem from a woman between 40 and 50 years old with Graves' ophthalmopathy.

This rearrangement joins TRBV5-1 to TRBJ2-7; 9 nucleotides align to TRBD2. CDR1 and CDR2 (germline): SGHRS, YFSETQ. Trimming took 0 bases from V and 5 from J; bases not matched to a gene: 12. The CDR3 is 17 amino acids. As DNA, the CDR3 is TGCGCCAGCAGCTTGGTAACTAGCGGGCTTCGAGCCCACGAGCAGTACTTC. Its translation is CASSLVTSGLRAHEQYF. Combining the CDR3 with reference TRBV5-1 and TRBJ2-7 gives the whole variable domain KAGVTQTPRYLIKTRGQQVTLSCSPISGHRSVSWYQQTPGQGLQFLFEYFSETQRNKGNFPGRFSGRQFSNSRSEMNVSTLELGDSALYLCASSLVTSGLRAHEQYFGPGTRLTVT.

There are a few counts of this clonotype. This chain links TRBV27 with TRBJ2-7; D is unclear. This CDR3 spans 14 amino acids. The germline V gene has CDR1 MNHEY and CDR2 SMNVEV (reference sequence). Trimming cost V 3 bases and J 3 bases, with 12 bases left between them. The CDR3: CASSFGDNYYEQYF. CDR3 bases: TGTGCCAGCAGTTTCGGAGACAACTACTACGAGCAGTACTTC.

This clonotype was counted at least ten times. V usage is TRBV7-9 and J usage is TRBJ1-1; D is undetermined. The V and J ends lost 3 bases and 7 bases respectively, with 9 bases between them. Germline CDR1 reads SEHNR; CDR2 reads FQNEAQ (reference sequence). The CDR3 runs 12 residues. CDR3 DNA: TGTGCCAGCAGCTTCAGTGGGCTTGAAGCTTTCTTT. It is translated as CASSFSGLEAFF. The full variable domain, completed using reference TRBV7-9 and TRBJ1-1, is DTGVSQNPRHKITKRGQNVTFRCDPISEHNRLYWYRQTLGQGPEFLTYFQNEAQLEKSRLLSDRFSAERPKGSFSTLEIQRTEQGDSAMYLCASSFSGLEAFFGQGTRLTVV.

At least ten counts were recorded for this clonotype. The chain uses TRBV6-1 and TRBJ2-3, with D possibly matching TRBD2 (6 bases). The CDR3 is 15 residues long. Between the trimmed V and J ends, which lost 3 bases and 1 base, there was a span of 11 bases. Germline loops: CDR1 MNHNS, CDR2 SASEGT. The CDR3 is CASSESRGGTDTQYF. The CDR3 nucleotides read TGTGCCAGCAGTGAGTCGCGGGGAGGCACAGATACGCAGTATTTT.

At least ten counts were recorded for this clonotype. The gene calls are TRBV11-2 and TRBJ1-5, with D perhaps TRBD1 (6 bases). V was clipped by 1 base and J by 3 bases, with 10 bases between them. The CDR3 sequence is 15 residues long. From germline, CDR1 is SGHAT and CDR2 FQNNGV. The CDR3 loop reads CASSLVTGFNQPQHF. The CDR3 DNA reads TGTGCCAGCAGCTTAGTGACAGGCTTCAATCAGCCCCAGCATTTT.

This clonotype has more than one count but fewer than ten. The CDR3 coding sequence is TGTGCCAGCAGCTTAGCGCAAGTTAATGAGCAGTTCTTC. It yields the protein CASSLAQVNEQFF. This chain uses TRBV7-9 with TRBJ2-1; D unclear. This CDR3 comprises 13 residues. Per the germline V gene, CDR1 is SEHNR and CDR2 is FQNEAQ (reference sequence). V gave up 0 bases and J gave up 7 bases, with 7 bases separating them.

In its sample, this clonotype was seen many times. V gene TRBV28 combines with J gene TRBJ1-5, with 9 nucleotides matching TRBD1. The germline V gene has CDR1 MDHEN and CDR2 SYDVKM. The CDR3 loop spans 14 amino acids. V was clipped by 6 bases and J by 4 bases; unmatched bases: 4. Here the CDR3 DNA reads TGTGCCAGCAGGACAGGGGGATTTAATCAGCCCCAGCATTTT. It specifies CASRTGGFNQPQHF. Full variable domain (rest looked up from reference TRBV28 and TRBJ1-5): DVKVTQSSRYLVKRTGEKVFLECVQDMDHENMFWYRQDPGLGLRLIYFSYDVKMKEKGDIPEGYSVSREKKERFSLILESASTNQTSMYLCASRTGGFNQPQHFGDGTRLSIL.

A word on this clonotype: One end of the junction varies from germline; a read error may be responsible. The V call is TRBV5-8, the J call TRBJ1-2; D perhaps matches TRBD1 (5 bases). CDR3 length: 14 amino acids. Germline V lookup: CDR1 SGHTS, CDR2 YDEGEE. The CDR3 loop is CASSFRRDFYGHTF. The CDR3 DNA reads TGTGCCAGCAGCTTCAGGAGGGACTTCTATGGCCACACCTTC.

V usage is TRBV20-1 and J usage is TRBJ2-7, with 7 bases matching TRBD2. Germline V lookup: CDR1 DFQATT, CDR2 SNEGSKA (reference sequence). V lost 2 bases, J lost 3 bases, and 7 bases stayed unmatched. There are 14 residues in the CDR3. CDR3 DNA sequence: TGCAGTGCTAGAAACCGGGACTACCTCTACGAGCAGTACTTC. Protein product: CSARNRDYLYEQYF.